These T cell receptor beta chains were read from a single sample in a study of Graves' ophthalmopathy and Graves' hyperthyroidism. One entry per CDR3 protein results from TCRdb running MiXCR on the multiplex PCR reads. Of hundreds of thousands of distinct CDR3 sequences in the sample, 22% were seen once. The source material was peripheral blood. The receptors stem from a woman between 18 and 30 years old with stable Graves' hyperthyroidism. Some clones in this sample may be carry-over from other donors' samples. Each CDR3 is given with its conserved first and last residue. A D gene is named only where the DNA matches it firmly. Not every row has a clone size; where given, it reads once, few, many or a size class.

>TRBV20-1|-|many|TRBJ1-5
CSATAGRQPQHF
TGCAGTGCTACTGCAGGGAGACAGCCCCAGCATTTT
>TRBV20-1|TRBD2|few|TRBJ2-7
CSAHYPAGGSSYEQYF
TGCAGTGCTCATTACCCCGCGGGGGGTAGCTCCTACGAGCAGTACTTC
>TRBV30|TRBD1|many|TRBJ1-2
CAWRLQGAQGYTF
TGTGCCTGGAGACTACAGGGGGCACAGGGCTACACCTTC
>TRBV12-3/TRBV12-4|-|few|TRBJ1-2
CASSPDRANRYNYGYTF
TGTGCCAGCAGTCCCGACAGAGCAAATCGGTATAACTATGGCTACACCTTC
>TRBV12-3/TRBV12-4|-|many|TRBJ2-5
CASSLDRRETQYF
TGTGCCAGCAGTTTAGACCGGAGAGAGACCCAGTACTTC
>TRBV6-1|-|many|TRBJ2-7
CASSKQGRSYEQYF
TGTGCCAGCAGTAAACAGGGACGCTCCTACGAGCAGTACTTC
>TRBV12-3/TRBV12-4|-|-|TRBJ2-7
CASSTAWRAYEQYF
TGTGCCAGCAGCACGGCCTGGAGGGCCTACGAGCAGTACTTC
>TRBV12-3/TRBV12-4|-|-|TRBJ2-2
CASGQPKNTGELFF
TGTGCCAGTGGACAGCCAAAAAACACCGGGGAGCTGTTTTTT
>TRBV30|-|-|TRBJ2-7
CACDRSSYEQYF
TGTGCCTGTGACCGGAGCTCCTACGAGCAGTACTTC
>TRBV13|-|few|TRBJ1-1
CASRPRGGMNTEAFF
TGTGCCAGCAGACCCCGGGGGGGTATGAACACTGAAGCTTTCTTT
>TRBV15|TRBD1|-|TRBJ1-2
CATSRDRAGQGYGYTF
TGTGCCACCAGCAGAGATCGGGCGGGACAGGGATATGGCTACACCTTC
>TRBV12-3/TRBV12-4|-|-|TRBJ1-1
CASRNGYPEAFF
TGTGCCAGCAGGAATGGGTACCCTGAAGCTTTCTTT
>TRBV19|-|many|TRBJ1-5
CASSSIGGGASNQPQHF
TGTGCCAGTAGTTCCATCGGTGGGGGCGCGAGCAATCAGCCCCAGCATTTT
>TRBV6-2/TRBV6-3|-|-|TRBJ1-1
CASSYERRVGNTDAFF
TGTGCCAGCAGTTACGAAAGGAGGGTAGGGAACACTGATGCTTTCTTT
>TRBV12-3/TRBV12-4|-|-|TRBJ1-5
CASSPTGLQPQHF
TGTGCCAGCAGTCCCACAGGGTTGCAGCCCCAGCATTTT
>TRBV12-3/TRBV12-4|-|many|TRBJ1-5
CASSLRGVREPQHF
TGTGCCAGCAGTTTACGAGGGGTAAGAGAGCCCCAGCATTTT
>TRBV12-3/TRBV12-4|-|many|TRBJ1-5
CASSLTDYSNQPQHF
TGTGCCAGCAGTTTGACCGATTATAGCAATCAGCCCCAGCATTTT
>TRBV20-1|-|-|TRBJ2-7
CSARDPRSHYEQYF
TGCAGTGCTAGAGATCCCCGGTCCCACTACGAGCAGTACTTC
>TRBV18|TRBD1|many|TRBJ1-1
CASSPAGGTEAFF
TGTGCCAGCTCACCCGCAGGGGGGACTGAAGCTTTCTTT
>TRBV5-6|-|-|TRBJ2-7
CASSWGAGGEQYF
TGTGCCAGCAGCTGGGGGGCCGGGGGCGAGCAGTACTTC
>TRBV11-2|-|-|TRBJ1-5
CASSPFGRRHNQPQHF
TGTGCCAGCAGCCCCTTTGGCAGGCGCCACAATCAGCCCCAGCATTTT
>TRBV30|-|few|TRBJ1-5
CAWSRANFVYSNQPQHF
TGTGCCTGGTCCCGGGCAAACTTTGTTTATAGCAATCAGCCCCAGCATTTT
>TRBV18|-|many|TRBJ1-1
CASSPPSLGYTEAFF
TGTGCCAGCTCACCACCCTCCCTAGGGTACACTGAAGCTTTCTTT
>TRBV11-1|-|many|TRBJ2-2
CASGVHVSTGELFF
TGTGCCAGCGGAGTTCATGTTAGCACCGGGGAGCTGTTTTTT
>TRBV12-3/TRBV12-4|TRBD2|many|TRBJ2-5
CASSRLAGGVETQYF
TGTGCCAGCAGCCGACTAGCGGGAGGCGTAGAGACCCAGTACTTC
>TRBV12-3/TRBV12-4|-|many|TRBJ1-2
CASLGVRGYTF
TGTGCCAGCCTGGGGGTTCGGGGCTACACCTTC
>TRBV10-3|-|many|TRBJ2-7
CAISVGSPSYEQYF
TGTGCCATCAGTGTAGGGTCCCCCTCCTACGAGCAGTACTTC
>TRBV7-6|TRBD2|many|TRBJ2-7
CASSLGTSETYIYEQYF
TGTGCCAGCAGCTTAGGGACTAGCGAGACCTATATCTACGAGCAGTACTTC
>TRBV5-1|TRBD1|-|TRBJ2-7
CASSSTGTGIEQYF
TGCGCCAGCAGCTCCACCGGGACAGGGATCGAGCAGTACTTC
>TRBV9|-|-|TRBJ1-6
CASSVAPGNSPLHF
TGTGCCAGCAGCGTGGCACCCGGAAATTCACCCCTCCACTTT
>TRBV28|-|-|TRBJ1-6
CASRSPRTVGLNSPLHF
TGTGCCAGCAGGTCACCCCGGACAGTAGGACTGAATTCACCCCTCCACTTT
>TRBV7-2|-|many|TRBJ2-5
CASSLEVTGETQYF
TGTGCCAGCAGCTTAGAAGTTACTGGGGAGACCCAGTACTTC
>TRBV25-1|-|many|TRBJ2-2
CASSESLVLAGELFF
TGTGCCAGCAGTGAATCCCTCGTTTTGGCCGGGGAGCTGTTTTTT
>TRBV28|-|many|TRBJ1-1
CASSLWRLWGSVSAAEAFF
TGTGCCAGCAGTTTATGGAGGTTATGGGGTTCTGTCTCTGCGGCTGAAGCTTTCTTT
>TRBV7-2|TRBD1|many|TRBJ1-2
CASSSNPGGENGYTF
TGTGCCAGCAGCTCAAACCCAGGGGGCGAGAATGGCTACACCTTC
>TRBV5-1|TRBD1|few|TRBJ1-1
CASSLGWDRANTEAFF
TGCGCCAGCAGCTTGGGATGGGACAGGGCGAACACTGAAGCTTTCTTT
>TRBV11-2|TRBD1|few|TRBJ2-5
CASSASAGGAETQYF
TGTGCCAGCAGCGCCTCGGCAGGGGGCGCGGAGACCCAGTACTTC
>TRBV6-5|-|many|TRBJ2-2
CASSYDYGAGELFF
TGTGCCAGCAGTTACGATTACGGGGCCGGGGAGCTGTTTTTT
>TRBV20-1|-|many|TRBJ2-5
CSASQAGTEAQYF
TGCAGTGCTTCCCAGGCAGGGACGGAGGCCCAGTACTTC
>TRBV5-6|-|few|TRBJ1-1
CASSPPTRQDTEAFF
TGTGCCAGCAGCCCGCCTACAAGACAGGACACTGAAGCTTTCTTT
>TRBV11-2|-|-|TRBJ1-1
CASSLAGDALNTEAFF
TGTGCCAGCAGCCTTGCAGGGGACGCCCTGAACACTGAAGCTTTCTTT
>TRBV28|TRBD1|few|TRBJ1-5
CASSKEQGDQPQHF
TGTGCCAGCAGCAAAGAACAGGGGGATCAGCCCCAGCATTTT
>TRBV6-5|TRBD1|few|TRBJ1-1
CASSYRDRDTEAFF
TGTGCCAGCAGTTACCGGGACAGGGACACTGAAGCTTTCTTT
>TRBV6-1|TRBD2|-|TRBJ2-7
CASSLGTSGYYEQYF
TGTGCCAGCAGCCTCGGGACTAGCGGTTACTACGAGCAGTACTTC
>TRBV6-5|-|many|TRBJ2-2
CASRRGRGTGELFF
TGTGCCAGCAGGCGAGGACGGGGCACCGGGGAGCTGTTTTTT
>TRBV7-9|-|many|TRBJ2-7
CASSSTHSYEQYF
TGTGCCAGCAGCTCCACACATTCTTACGAGCAGTACTTC
>TRBV6-1|-|few|TRBJ2-7
CASSEAGWWEQYF
TGTGCCAGCAGTGAAGCTGGGTGGTGGGAGCAGTACTTC
>TRBV20-1|TRBD2|many|TRBJ2-2
CSAIQREYTGELFF
TGCAGTGCTATCCAGCGGGAGTACACCGGGGAGCTGTTTTTT
>TRBV7-3|-|many|TRBJ1-1
CAGSLGEGRTTEAFF
TGTGCCGGCAGCTTAGGAGAGGGTCGGACCACTGAAGCTTTCTTT
>TRBV20-1|-|-|TRBJ2-7
CSAPIYEQYF
TGCAGTGCTCCTATATACGAGCAGTACTTC
>TRBV28|-|-|TRBJ2-7
CASSWSIYEQYF
TGTGCCAGCAGTTGGAGTATCTACGAGCAGTACTTC
>TRBV30|-|many|TRBJ1-1
CAWKVLNTEAFF
TGTGCCTGGAAGGTACTTAACACTGAAGCTTTCTTT
>TRBV11-3|-|many|TRBJ1-2
CASSSTAYGYTF
TGTGCCAGCAGCTCGACTGCGTATGGCTACACCTTC
>TRBV30|-|few|TRBJ2-7
CASKTAYEQYF
TGTGCCTCCAAGACGGCCTACGAGCAGTACTTC
>TRBV28|-|-|TRBJ2-7
CASTELPGYEQYF
TGTGCCAGCACTGAGCTCCCCGGCTACGAGCAGTACTTC
>TRBV12-3/TRBV12-4|-|many|TRBJ2-5
CASSFTGLPQETQYF
TGTGCCAGCAGTTTCACAGGACTACCGCAAGAGACCCAGTACTTC
>TRBV18|TRBD1|many|TRBJ2-7
CASSQPGQGGYEQYF
TGTGCCAGCTCACAACCGGGACAGGGCGGGTACGAGCAGTACTTC